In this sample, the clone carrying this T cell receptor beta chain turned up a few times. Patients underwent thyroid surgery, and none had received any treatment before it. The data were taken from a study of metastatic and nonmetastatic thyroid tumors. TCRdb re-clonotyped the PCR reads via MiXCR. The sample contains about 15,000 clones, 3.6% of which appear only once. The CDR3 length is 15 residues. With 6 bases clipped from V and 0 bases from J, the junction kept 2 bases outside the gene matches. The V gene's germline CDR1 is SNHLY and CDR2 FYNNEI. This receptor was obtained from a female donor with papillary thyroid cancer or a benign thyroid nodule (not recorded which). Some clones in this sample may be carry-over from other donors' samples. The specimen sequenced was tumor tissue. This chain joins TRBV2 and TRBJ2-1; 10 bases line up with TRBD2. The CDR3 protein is CASRAGGSSYNEQFF. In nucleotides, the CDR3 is TGTGCCAGCAGAGCGGGAGGGAGCTCCTACAATGAGCAGTTCTTC.